Sequencing of this T cell receptor beta chain was carried out in a study of blood T cells in healthy people across ages. Study summary: Template switching picked up about one barcoded beta molecule for each two T cells.

Alongside a J-beta primer mix, a sample-barcoded 5' primer served in a second PCR lasting roughly 7 to 11 cycles. TCRdb analysed the 5' RACE reads with MiXCR anew, one entry per CDR3 protein. The sample yields around 1,700,000 distinct CDR3 sequences, 28% seen once. Only a few counts were recorded for this clonotype. The antigen remains undetermined. Whole-study results and caveats: For the donors, CMV status was unknown and possibly confounded expanded clonotype changes.

The TCR was taken from a woman aged 25 to 39 in good health. The sample was blood.

CDR3 protein: CASSFRGSGDPYGYTF. The DNA of the CDR3 is TGTGCCAGCAGTTTCCGGGGGTCAGGGGATCCCTATGGCTACACCTTC. This rearrangement joins TRBV12-3 or TRBV12-4 to TRBJ1-2, with a possible D match to TRBD1 (6 bases). Trimming left V 3 bases short and J 4 bases short, with 18 bases between. The CDR3 consists of 16 residues.